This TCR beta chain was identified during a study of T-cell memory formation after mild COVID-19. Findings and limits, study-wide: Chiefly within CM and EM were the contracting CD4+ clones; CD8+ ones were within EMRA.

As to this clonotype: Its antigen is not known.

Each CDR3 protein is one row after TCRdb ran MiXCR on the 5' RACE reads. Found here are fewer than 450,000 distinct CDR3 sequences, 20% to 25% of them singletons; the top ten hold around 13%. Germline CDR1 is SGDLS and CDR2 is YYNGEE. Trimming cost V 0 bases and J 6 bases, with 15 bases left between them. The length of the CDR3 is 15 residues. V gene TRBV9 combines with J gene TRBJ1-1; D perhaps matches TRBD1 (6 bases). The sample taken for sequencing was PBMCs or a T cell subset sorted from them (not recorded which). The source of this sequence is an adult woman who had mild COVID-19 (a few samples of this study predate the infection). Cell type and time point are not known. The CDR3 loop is CASSVAGQRGAEAFF. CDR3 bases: TGTGCCAGCAGCGTAGCTGGGCAGAGGGGGGCTGAAGCTTTCTTT.